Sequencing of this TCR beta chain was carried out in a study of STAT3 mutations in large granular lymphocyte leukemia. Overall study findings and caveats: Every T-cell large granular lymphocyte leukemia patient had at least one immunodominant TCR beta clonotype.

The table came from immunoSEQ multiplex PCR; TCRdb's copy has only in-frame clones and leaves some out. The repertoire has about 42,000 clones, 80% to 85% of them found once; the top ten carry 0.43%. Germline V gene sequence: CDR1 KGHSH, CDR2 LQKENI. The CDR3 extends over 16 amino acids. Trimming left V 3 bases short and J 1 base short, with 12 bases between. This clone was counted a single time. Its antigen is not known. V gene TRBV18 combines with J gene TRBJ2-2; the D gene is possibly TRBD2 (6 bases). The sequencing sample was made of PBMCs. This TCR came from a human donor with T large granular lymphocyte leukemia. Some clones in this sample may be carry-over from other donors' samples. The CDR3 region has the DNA TGTGCCAGCTCACCCAGAGGAGGGGTGAACACCGGGGAGCTGTTTTTT. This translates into CASSPRGGVNTGELFF.